A single sample gave rise to the 29 T cell receptor beta chains below, sequenced in a study of CD8+CD57+ T cells in acquired aplastic anemia. The TCR beta profiling, which covered VDJ combination and CDR3 sequence, was carried out using genomic DNA as the template. TCRdb fed the reads into MiXCR, producing one record per CDR3 protein. The repertoire holds about 160,000 distinct CDR3 sequences, with roughly half as singletons. The sequenced patients had an expansion of CD8+CD57+ cells seen by flow cytometry. The sample taken for sequencing was sorted CD4+, CD8+, or CD8+CD57+ T cells (not recorded which) from PBMCs. These TCRs come from a human donor with aplastic anemia.

CDR3 amino acids: CSARDLEGREKLFF. The DNA for the CDR3 is TGCAGTGCTAGAGATTTGGAGGGTCGGGAAAAACTGTTTTTT. The rearrangement uses TRBV20-1 and TRBJ1-4; D remains unclear. Looked up from germline, CDR1 is DFQATT and CDR2 is SNEGSKA (reference sequence). V lost 0 bases, J lost 8 bases, and 13 bases lay in between. The CDR3 is 14 residues long.

This clonotype came up a few times. This chain links TRBV6-1 with TRBJ2-4; TRBD2 might be the D (5 bases). CDR1 and CDR2 from the germline V gene are MNHNS and SASEGT. The CDR3 sequence is 15 residues long. Trimming pared 6 bases from V and 1 base from J, leaving 13 bases between. CDR3 protein: CASRTRETAKNIQYF. The CDR3, as DNA: TGTGCCAGCAGAACGAGGGAAACGGCCAAAAACATTCAGTACTTC.

There are many counts of this clonotype. The chain's CDR3 is CASQDGFNYGYTF. CDR3 coding DNA: TGTGCCAGCCAAGACGGATTCAACTATGGCTACACCTTC. The chain is built from TRBV6-1 and TRBJ1-2, with D unclear. Germline V lookup: CDR1 MNHNS, CDR2 SASEGT. Trimming shortened V by 8 bases and J by 2 bases, and 12 bases separated the two germline ends. CDR3 size: 13 residues.

For the CDR3, the DNA is TGCAGCGTGTCTGTTGCAGGCCCTTACGAGCAGTACTTC. It translates to CSVSVAGPYEQYF. V and J are TRBV29-1 and TRBJ2-7; D remains ambiguous. Germline CDR1 is SQVTM and CDR2 is ANQGSEA. Between the trimmed V and J ends, which lost 6 bases and 4 bases, there was a span of 16 bases. CDR3 length equals 13 residues.

The chain uses TRBV5-8 and TRBJ2-7; 10 nucleotides agree with TRBD1. The CDR3 has 15 residues. The V and J ends lost 0 bases and 2 bases, in that order; junction bases with no gene match: 2. Germline lookup yields CDR1 SGHTS and CDR2 YDEGEE. For the CDR3, the DNA is TGTGCCAGCAGCTTGGGACAGGGGGCTACCTACGAGCAGTACTTC. This translates into CASSLGQGATYEQYF. Filled out from reference TRBV5-8 and TRBJ2-7, the complete variable domain reads EAGVTQSPTHLIKTRGQQATLRCSPISGHTSVYWYQQALGLGLQFLLWYDEGEERNRGNFPPRFSGRQFPNYSSELNVNALELEDSALYLCASSLGQGATYEQYFGPGTRLTVT.

As regards this clonotype: Since a much larger clone is just one base distant, this may be a read error. The chain combines TRBV20-1 with TRBJ2-5, with 16 bases that match TRBD2. V lost 6 bases, J lost 4 bases, and 11 bases stayed unmatched. Germline CDR1 reads DFQATT; CDR2 reads SNEGSKA (reference sequence). The CDR3 has 17 amino acids. The CDR3, as DNA: TGCAGTGCGATCGGGACTAGCGGGAGGGCCCTCCGAGAGACCCAGTACTTC. Its translation is CSAIGTSGRALRETQYF.

This clonotype occurred many times. V usage is TRBV5-1 and J usage is TRBJ1-1, with D unresolved. The V gene's germline CDR1 is SGHRS and CDR2 YFSETQ. The CDR3 runs to 14 residues. V was pared by 0 bases and J by 0 bases, with 6 bases between. The CDR3 spells CASSLGGVNTEAFF. CDR3 bases: TGCGCCAGCAGCTTGGGTGGGGTGAACACTGAAGCTTTCTTT.

The gene calls are TRBV11-1 and TRBJ2-1, with D tentatively TRBD1 (6 bases). The V gene lost 5 bases and the J gene lost 7 bases, with 15 bases spanning the gap. This CDR3 is 14 amino acids long. Germline V gene lookup returns CDR1 SGHAT and CDR2 FQDESV (reference sequence). This CDR3 reads CASSTTRGGNEQFF. CDR3 bases: TGTGCCAGCAGCACGACCAGGGGCGGGAATGAGCAGTTCTTC.

V usage is TRBV15 and J usage is TRBJ1-2, with 8 bases that match TRBD1. Germline CDR1 and CDR2: LNHNV and YYDKDF (reference sequence). The CDR3 spans 15 residues. With V trimmed by 5 bases and J by 8 bases, 13 bases remained unmatched. The chain's CDR3 is CATSGQGQGWGGYTF. CDR3 nucleotide sequence: TGTGCCACCAGCGGCCAAGGACAGGGTTGGGGAGGCTACACCTTC. The complete variable domain, with remaining parts taken from reference TRBV15 and TRBJ1-2, reads DAMVIQNPRYQVTQFGKPVTLSCSQTLNHNVMYWYQQKSSQAPKLLFHYYDKDFNNEADTPDNFQSRRPNTSFCFLDIRSPGLGDTAMYLCATSGQGQGWGGYTFGSGTRLTVV.

V gene TRBV2 combines with J gene TRBJ2-6; weak D call: TRBD1 (6 bases). Germline V gives CDR1 SNHLY, CDR2 FYNNEI. V was trimmed by 6 bases and J by 2 bases, leaving 14 bases between them. The CDR3 sequence is 16 residues long. DNA for the CDR3: TGTGCCAGCAGGGACCATGGACAGCCTGGGGCCAACGTCCTGACTTTC. Encoded protein: CASRDHGQPGANVLTF.

This sequence joins TRBV7-9 and TRBJ2-7; 11 nucleotides agree with TRBD1. The germline gives CDR1 SEHNR, CDR2 FQNEAQ (reference sequence). This CDR3 region has 15 residues. V trimming: 2 bases; J trimming: 4 bases; junction bases outside the gene matches: 4. The CDR3: CASSLFGTGGYEQYV. As DNA, the CDR3 is TGTGCCAGCAGCTTATTCGGGACAGGGGGTTACGAGCAGTACGTC.

In its sample, this clonotype was seen many times. The chain employs TRBV9 and TRBJ2-1, with 8 positions matching TRBD2. V shed 0 bases, J shed 4 bases, and the junction held 6 bases outside the gene matches. CDR1 SGDLS and CDR2 YYNGEE come from the germline V gene. The CDR3 is 16 residues long. In DNA, the CDR3 is TGTGCCAGCAGCGTAGCCGGTAGCGGGAAGTACAATGAGCAGTTCTTC. Its protein is CASSVAGSGKYNEQFF.

The chain joins TRBV20-1 to TRBJ1-6; no firm D call. The CDR3 consists of 13 residues. Germline V CDR1 and CDR2: DFQATT, SNEGSKA (reference sequence). V lost 5 bases, J lost 7 bases, and 12 bases lay in between. The CDR3 DNA is TGCAGTGCTCCCGCTCTGCCCAATTCACCCCTCCACTTT. Encoded protein: CSAPALPNSPLHF.

Note on this clonotype: A much larger clone is a single base away; this may be a read error. The CDR3 DNA follows: TGCGCCAGCAGCTTGGGACAGGTTGGGCCCGGGGGGCTGTTTTTT. Translating it yields CASSLGQVGPGGLFF. The rearrangement joins TRBV5-1 to TRBJ2-2, with D perhaps being TRBD1 or TRBD2 (6 bases each). Looked up from germline, CDR1 is SGHRS and CDR2 is YFSETQ. The CDR3 consists of 15 residues.

This chain connects TRBV7-6 to TRBJ2-7; no reliable D call. This CDR3 region has 14 residues. From germline, CDR1 is SGHVS and CDR2 FNYEAQ. V was trimmed by 5 bases and J by 0 bases, leaving 11 bases between them. Written as DNA, the CDR3 is TGTGCCAGCAGCCGTGACGAGGACTCCTACGAGCAGTACTTC. Protein: CASSRDEDSYEQYF.

This clonotype occurred a few times. A read error may produce the germline difference seen at one junction end. V usage is TRBV4-2 and J usage is TRBJ2-3; D possibly corresponds to TRBD2 (6 bases). CDR3 length: 16 amino acids. Germline lookup yields CDR1 LGHNA and CDR2 YNFKEQ. CDR3 DNA: TGTGCCGGCAGCCAAGATCACGGGAGAAGCACAGATACGCAGTATTTT. It is translated as CAGSQDHGRSTDTQYF.

Note on this clonotype: A much larger clone lies one base from this, so it may be a read error. This chain joins TRBV10-3 and TRBJ2-7; D gene unclear. This CDR3 has 15 amino acids. In germline, CDR1 is ENHRY, CDR2 SYGVKD. Trimming shortened V by 5 bases and J by 3 bases, and 17 bases separated the two germline ends. Written as DNA, the CDR3 is TGTGCCATCAGTCAGTTCAGGAATATCCACTACGAGCAGTACTTC. Residues: CAISQFRNIHYEQYF.

The V call is TRBV14, the J call TRBJ2-7; the D gene is possibly TRBD2 (6 bases). Trimming pared 4 bases from V and 5 bases from J, leaving 15 bases between. Germline lookup yields CDR1 SGHDN and CDR2 FVKESK. The length of the CDR3 is 14 residues. CDR3 region: CASSRSGAGHEQYF. CDR3 nucleotide sequence: TGTGCCAGCAGCCGATCTGGAGCGGGCCACGAGCAGTACTTC.

This clonotype was seen many times. The rearrangement links TRBV4-3 to TRBJ1-1; D is undetermined. The germline CDR1 and CDR2 sequences are LGHNA and YSLEER. The CDR3 has 14 amino acids. Trimming took 4 bases from V and 2 from J, leaving 11 bases between them. The CDR3 nucleotides are TGCGCCAGCAGCCCAAAAACACCCAACACTGAAGCTTTCTTT. This encodes CASSPKTPNTEAFF.

As for this clonotype: The conserved phenylalanine or tryptophan is not found at the CDR3 terminus, so this likely reflects a read error. The DNA is omitted, as the CDR3 cannot be located on it reliably, and the CDR3 follows TCRdb's listing. V is TRBV20-1 and J is TRBJ2-7; TRBD2, the table's D call, was not compared with the DNA. Germline values: CDR1 DFQATT, CDR2 SNEGSKA (reference sequence). Termini included, the CDR3 measures 8 amino acids. The CDR3 protein is CSARVLAG.

This chain uses TRBV19 with TRBJ2-3; the D is unclear. Looked up from germline, CDR1 is LNHDA and CDR2 is SQIVND (reference sequence). The CDR3 sequence is 14 residues long. V lost 0 bases and J lost 7, with 11 bases in between. The CDR3 is CASSIESERNTQYF. For the CDR3, the DNA is TGTGCCAGTAGTATAGAAAGCGAGAGGAATACGCAGTATTTT.

This rearrangement joins TRBV2 to TRBJ1-5; D remains unclear. V lost 6 bases, J lost 3 bases, and 6 bases lay in between. Germline CDR1 SNHLY, CDR2 FYNNEI. The CDR3 consists of 12 residues. The CDR3 here is CASRGNNQPQHF. In nucleotides, the CDR3 is TGTGCCAGCAGAGGAAACAATCAGCCCCAGCATTTT.

Within the sample, this clonotype is medium-sized (0.01 to 0.1%). The chain joins TRBV10-3 to TRBJ1-6, with 9 bases matching TRBD1. V was pared by 3 bases and J by 14 bases, with 2 bases of the junction left unmatched. Germline lookup yields CDR1 ENHRY and CDR2 SYGVKD. The CDR3 totals 12 residues. CDR3 sequence: CAISDRQGALHF. CDR3 DNA sequence: TGTGCCATCAGTGATCGACAGGGGGCCCTCCACTTT.

Notes on this clonotype: Since a much larger clone is just one base distant, this may be a read error. The chain joins TRBV12-3 or TRBV12-4 to TRBJ1-1, with D possibly TRBD1 on 5 matching bases. CDR3 size: 13 residues. Trimming pared 5 bases from V and 7 bases from J, leaving 14 bases between. CDR3 protein: CASSTTRGGEAFF. DNA for the CDR3: TGTGCCAGCAGTACAACAAGGGGAGGTGAAGCTTTCTTT.

J is TRBJ1-6 and V is TRBV15; D uncertain. The CDR3 has 14 residues. Germline CDR1 LNHNV, CDR2 YYDKDF (reference sequence). With 0 bases removed from V and 14 bases from J, the gap between germline ends came to 14 bases. The CDR3 coding sequence is TGTGCCACCAGCAGAGATCACCGAATTGGAGCCCTCCACTTT. Its protein is CATSRDHRIGALHF. Variable domain in full (rest from reference TRBV15 and TRBJ1-6): DAMVIQNPRYQVTQFGKPVTLSCSQTLNHNVMYWYQQKSSQAPKLLFHYYDKDFNNEADTPDNFQSRRPNTSFCFLDIRSPGLGDTAMYLCATSRDHRIGALHFGNGTRLTVT.

V is TRBV25-1 and J is TRBJ1-1, with TRBD1 matching 10 bases. CDR1 MGHDK and CDR2 SYGVNS come from the germline V gene. The CDR3 is 15 residues long. Germline trimming cut 3 bases from V and 4 bases from J; bases unmatched to any gene: 5. The CDR3 DNA is TGTGCCAGCAGTGACCGGACAGGGGGTGGCACTGAAGCTTTCTTT. It translates to CASSDRTGGGTEAFF.

This clonotype was detected only a few times. A much bigger clone sits one base away, suggesting this may be a read error. The chain recombines TRBV2 with TRBJ2-7, with TRBD1 matching over 8 bases. Losses at the gene ends were 4 bases for V and 3 bases for J; bases not matched to a gene: 11. This CDR3 comprises 16 residues. The germline V gene encodes CDR1 SNHLY and CDR2 FYNNEI. The CDR3 sequence: CASSGSRQGAFYEQYV. CDR3 sequence (DNA): TGTGCCAGCAGTGGATCCCGGCAGGGGGCTTTCTACGAGCAGTACGTC.

The table lists this clonotype with a count of one. The chain employs TRBV20-1 and TRBJ1-2; D gene ambiguous. The germline V and J ends were trimmed by 3 bases and 5 bases, with 13 bases remaining between them. CDR1 is DFQATT, CDR2 SNEGSKA, per germline (reference sequence). This CDR3 comprises 13 residues. The CDR3 protein is CSASDDGGYGYTF. CDR3 nucleotides: TGCAGTGCTAGCGACGACGGAGGGTATGGCTACACCTTC.

In this sample, this clonotype turned up a few times. This sequence joins TRBV28 and TRBJ1-5, with 9 bases fitting TRBD1. V gave up 7 bases and J gave up 2 bases; unmatched junction bases: 9. Germline CDR1 MDHEN, CDR2 SYDVKM. The CDR3 loop spans 16 amino acids. Here the CDR3 reads CASIPLGQGGNQPQHF. The CDR3 DNA reads TGTGCCAGCATCCCTTTGGGACAGGGAGGCAATCAGCCCCAGCATTTT.